The T cell receptor beta chain under discussion was sequenced for a study of regulatory and conventional T cells in RAG deficiency. V lost 2 bases, J lost 8 bases, and 13 bases lay in between. Germline V gives CDR1 SGHRS, CDR2 YFSETQ. The CDR3 has 14 amino acids. On this clone itself: Its antigen is unidentified.

Assay used: immunoSEQ multiplex PCR; TCRdb lists only in-frame clones, some missing. The profile shows roughly 11,000 clones, roughly 94% of them singletons. Regulatory T cells were sorted from blood as CD4+ CD25-high CD127-low cells. Study-level points and caveats: Shorter CDR3s in all patient subsets; >85% Treg-Tconv overlap in Omenn.

The same specimen was also included in a second study, on regulatory T cells. That publication notes: Amplification used 52 TRBV primers and 13 TRBJ primers. Patient repertoires had restricted TRB V-J pairs and skewed V and J usage, most in Tregs.

This TCR derives from a human donor in good health. Sequencing was done on a sample of CD127- CD25+ CD4+ Tregs sorted from blood. V usage is TRBV5-1 and J usage is TRBJ1-4; tentatively, D is TRBD1 (6 bases). CDR3 nucleotides: TGCGCCAGCAGCTTAGGCCTTGACAGGGAAAAACTGTTTTTT. Its protein is CASSLGLDREKLFF. Complete variable domain (other parts from reference TRBV5-1 and TRBJ1-4): KAGVTQTPRYLIKTRGQQVTLSCSPISGHRSVSWYQQTPGQGLQFLFEYFSETQRNKGNFPGRFSGRQFSNSRSEMNVSTLELGDSALYLCASSLGLDREKLFFGSGTQLSVL.